Sequencing of this T cell receptor (beta chain) was carried out in a study of identical twins. From the 5' RACE reads, TCRdb called clonotypes with MiXCR, one entry per CDR3 protein. The sample has around 340,000 distinct CDR3 sequences, approximately 8.7% seen once; the top ten hold roughly 8.9%. Trimming left V 5 bases short and J 7 bases short, with 11 bases between. The CDR3 has 13 amino acids. Germline V gives CDR1 MNHEY, CDR2 SMNVEV (reference sequence). A remark on this clonotype: Antigen unknown.

General study results and limits: The authors drew conclusions from cross-sectional statistical analysis rather than following the same donors.

The sequenced sample consisted of naive T cells sorted from blood. The chain is built from TRBV27 and TRBJ2-2; D is unresolved. The clonotype was recovered from a woman aged 45-60 years in good health. The CDR3 sequence: CASSLLPNGELFF. The CDR3 DNA follows: TGTGCCAGCAGTCTCCTCCCTAACGGGGAGCTGTTTTTT.